Each of the 7 T cell receptor beta chains below was sequenced from the same sample in a study of CD8+ T cells in alopecia areata. Treatment here: oral pan-JAK inhibitor, 5-10 mg twice daily. After isolation, RNA underwent reverse transcription to generate cDNA as the sequencing template. Clones were sequenced by immunoSEQ multiplex PCR, and TCRdb holds only the in-frame ones, with some missing. The sample yields hundreds of thousands of clones, 60% seen once. The material sequenced was CD4+ T cells sorted from blood, taken around week 53, from a patient treated with tofacitinib. Receptors were obtained from a human donor with alopecia areata.

The sample holds a few counts of this clone. The chain has TRBV20-1 and TRBJ2-1; unclear D gene. Germline V gives CDR1 DFQATT, CDR2 SNEGSKA (reference sequence). The CDR3 length is 11 residues. V was trimmed by 3 bases and J by 6 bases, leaving 6 bases between them. As DNA, the CDR3 is TGCAGTGCTAGGAAGGGCAATGAGCAGTTCTTC. It is translated as CSARKGNEQFF.

CDR3 residues: CASSLPERWETQYF. Here the CDR3 DNA reads TGTGCCAGCAGCTTACCGGAGCGCTGGGAGACCCAGTACTTC. This chain connects TRBV5-4 to TRBJ2-5; no clear D. The CDR3 is 14 residues long. Trimming removed 2 bases at V and 5 bases at J, with 13 bases between. Looked up from germline, CDR1 is SGHNT and CDR2 is YYREEE (reference sequence).

A single count supports this clone. The chain recombines TRBV6-5 with TRBJ2-7; unclear D gene. CDR1 is MNHEY, CDR2 SVGAGI, per germline. The CDR3 spans 14 residues. V lost 0 bases and J 4 bases, leaving 10 bases between the germline ends. CDR3 loop: CASSYSIVGYEQYF. CDR3 DNA sequence: TGTGCCAGCAGTTACTCGATAGTAGGATACGAGCAGTACTTC.

The rearrangement joins TRBV30 to TRBJ1-1; D gene uncertain. Germline V CDR1 and CDR2: GTSNPN, SVGIG (reference sequence). V was trimmed by 8 bases and J by 3 bases, leaving 13 bases between them. The CDR3 is made up of 12 amino acids. CDR3 loop: CAVTPPHTEAFF. The CDR3 coding sequence is TGTGCCGTCACACCCCCCCACACTGAAGCTTTCTTT.

V gene TRBV6-5 combines with J gene TRBJ1-6; D not resolved. The V gene's germline CDR1 is MNHEY and CDR2 SVGAGI. This CDR3 comprises 16 residues. Trimming left V 0 bases short and J 8 bases short, with 14 bases between. DNA of the CDR3: TGTGCCAGCAGTTACTCGCACCGGGTCGGGGATTCACCCCTCCACTTT. Translating it yields CASSYSHRVGDSPLHF.

The sample holds a few counts of this clone. V and J are TRBV19 and TRBJ2-2; 12 nucleotides match TRBD2. The CDR3 runs to 14 residues. Trimming removed 6 bases from V and 7 bases from J; junction bases left unmatched: 3. Germline loops: CDR1 LNHDA, CDR2 SQIVND (reference sequence). The CDR3 coding sequence is TGTGCCAGTAGCCGGACTAGCGGGGACGGGGAGCTGTTTTTT. Its translation is CASSRTSGDGELFF.

The rearrangement uses TRBV7-9 and TRBJ2-3; D call uncertain. Trimming left V 5 bases short and J 6 bases short, with 9 bases between. Per germline, CDR1 SEHNR and CDR2 FQNEAQ (reference sequence). This CDR3 has 12 amino acids. The chain's CDR3 is CASSQTTDTQYF. CDR3 DNA: TGTGCCAGCAGCCAAACTACGGATACGCAGTATTTT.